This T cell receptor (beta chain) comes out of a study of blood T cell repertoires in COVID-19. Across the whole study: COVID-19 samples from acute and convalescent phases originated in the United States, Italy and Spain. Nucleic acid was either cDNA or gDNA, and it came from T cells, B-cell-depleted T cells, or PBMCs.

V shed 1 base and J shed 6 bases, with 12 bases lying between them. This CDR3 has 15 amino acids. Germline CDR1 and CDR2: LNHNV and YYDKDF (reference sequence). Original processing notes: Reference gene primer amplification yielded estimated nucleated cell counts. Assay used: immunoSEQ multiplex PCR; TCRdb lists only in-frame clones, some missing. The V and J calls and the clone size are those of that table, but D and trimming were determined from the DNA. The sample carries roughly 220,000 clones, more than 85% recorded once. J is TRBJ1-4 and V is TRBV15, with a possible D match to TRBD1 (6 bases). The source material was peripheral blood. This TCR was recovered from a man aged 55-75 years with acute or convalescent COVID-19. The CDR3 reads CATSRGDKKHEKLFF. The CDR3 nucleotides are TGTGCCACCAGCAGAGGGGACAAAAAGCATGAAAAACTGTTTTTT.